These T cell receptor beta chains were read from a single sample in a study of shared T cell receptors in the human thymus. Data came from immunoSEQ multiplex PCR; TCRdb stores just in-frame clones and leaves some out. This sample has some 700,000 clones; 70% to 90% occur once, and the top ten carry around 0.01%. The data were also submitted as part of a second study, on human thymus T cells.

The material sequenced was thymocytes. These receptors all stem from a girl under three years old with a congenital heart defect. Each CDR3 is given with its conserved first and last residue. A D gene is named only where the DNA matches it firmly. Only part of the rows carry a size: once, few, many, or a class if the clone is expanded.

v_call	j_call	d_call	clone_size	cdr3_aa	cdr3_nt
TRBV7-2	TRBJ2-7	.	.	CASNNGEADEQYF	TGTGCCAGCAACAACGGGGAGGCCGACGAGCAGTACTTC
TRBV19	TRBJ2-7	TRBD1	.	CASSTRTGGDSYEQYF	TGTGCCAGTAGTACCCGGACAGGGGGAGACTCCTACGAGCAGTACTTC
TRBV27	TRBJ2-4	.	.	CASTPNGERFLAKNIQYF	TGTGCCAGCACCCCCAACGGGGAACGGTTTCTAGCCAAAAACATTCAGTACTTC
TRBV19	TRBJ2-7	.	few	CASSIGGGGSYEQYF	TGTGCCAGTAGTATTGGGGGGGGCGGATCCTACGAGCAGTACTTC
TRBV18	TRBJ2-7	TRBD1	once	CASSPSLQGRTYEQYF	TGTGCCAGCTCACCGAGTCTACAGGGGCGAACCTACGAGCAGTACTTC
TRBV7-3	TRBJ2-2	TRBD2	.	CASSWAGTSGGPSNTGELFF	TGTGCCAGCAGCTGGGCCGGGACTAGCGGGGGGCCGTCGAACACCGGGGAGCTGTTTTTT
TRBV9	TRBJ2-7	.	.	CASSGPTGGAYEQYF	TGTGCCAGCAGCGGACCGACCGGAGGGGCCTACGAGCAGTACTTC
TRBV7-3	TRBJ2-1	TRBD2	.	CASSLTRLAGGIYNEQFF	TGTGCCAGCAGCTTAACTCGGCTAGCGGGGGGGATCTACAATGAGCAGTTCTTC
TRBV6-1	TRBJ1-1	.	.	CASSEALSWGPNTEAFF	TGTGCCAGCAGTGAAGCGCTCAGCTGGGGGCCAAACACTGAAGCTTTCTTT
TRBV6-1	TRBJ1-1	TRBD1	.	CAIQTGGRANTEAFF	TGTGCCATCCAAACAGGGGGCCGGGCAAACACTGAAGCTTTCTTT
TRBV2	TRBJ2-3	TRBD1	.	CASSSGQWFTDTQYF	TGTGCCAGCAGTTCGGGACAGTGGTTCACAGATACGCAGTATTTT
TRBV7-2	TRBJ1-6	TRBD1	.	CASMTQTGKLESPLHF	TGTGCCAGCATGACTCAGACAGGGAAATTGGAATCACCCCTCCACTTT
TRBV2	TRBJ2-1	.	.	CAITSGAYNEQFF	TGTGCCATCACTTCCGGGGCCTACAATGAGCAGTTCTTC
TRBV2	TRBJ2-7	.	.	CASSEVAGAAYEQYF	TGTGCCAGCAGTGAAGTGGCGGGGGCCGCCTACGAGCAGTACTTC
TRBV14	TRBJ1-2	TRBD1	.	CASSHILPGGTGEGYTF	TGTGCCAGCAGCCATATTCTGCCGGGGGGGACAGGGGAGGGCTACACCTTC
TRBV6-5	TRBJ2-1	TRBD1	.	CASRRDRAHEQFF	TGTGCCAGCAGACGGGACAGGGCACATGAGCAGTTCTTC
TRBV19	TRBJ1-5	.	.	CASSMGQTHQPQHF	TGTGCCAGTAGTATGGGTCAGACACATCAGCCCCAGCATTTT
TRBV7-2	TRBJ2-2	.	.	CASTAPWGDQGTNTGELFF	TGTGCCAGCACCGCCCCTTGGGGGGACCAGGGCACGAACACCGGGGAGCTGTTTTTT
TRBV4-3	TRBJ1-5	TRBD1	.	CASSQDMRTGPTNQPQHF	TGCGCCAGCAGCCAAGATATGAGGACAGGGCCTACAAATCAGCCCCAGCATTTT
TRBV5-6	TRBJ1-1	TRBD1	few	CASSLATGGATEAFF	TGTGCCAGCAGCTTGGCGACAGGGGGCGCCACTGAAGCTTTCTTT
TRBV7-8	TRBJ1-5	.	.	CASSWTKKPDHF	TGTGCCAGCAGTTGGACAAAAAAGCCGGATCATTTT
TRBV28	TRBJ2-7	TRBD1	.	CASSDRGYEQYF	TGTGCCAGCAGTGACAGGGGCTACGAGCAGTACTTC
TRBV11-3	TRBJ2-1	.	.	CASSLEGAKSDEQFF	TGTGCCAGCAGCTTAGAGGGGGCAAAATCCGATGAGCAGTTCTTC
TRBV2	TRBJ1-3	.	.	CAWMWQASGNTIYF	TGTGCCTGGATGTGGCAGGCCTCTGGAAACACCATATATTTT
TRBV6-1	TRBJ1-1	TRBD1	.	CASSDIRGPNTEAFF	TGTGCCAGCAGTGATATCAGGGGGCCTAACACTGAAGCTTTCTTT
TRBV7-9	TRBJ1-3	.	.	CASSLGGTDSGNTIYF	TGTGCCAGCAGCTTAGGAGGCACCGACTCTGGAAACACCATATATTTT
TRBV7-2	TRBJ2-7	.	.	CASSLAWWKGPAYEQYF	TGTGCCAGCAGCTTAGCGTGGTGGAAGGGGCCGGCCTACGAGCAGTACTTC
TRBV2	TRBJ2-7	.	.	CAILPRDSYEQYF	TGTGCCATCTTACCCCGGGACTCCTACGAGCAGTACTTC
TRBV30	TRBJ1-1	.	.	CAWRKSIPDFTEAFF	TGTGCCTGGAGGAAAAGCATTCCGGACTTCACTGAAGCTTTCTTT
TRBV5-6	TRBJ2-3	.	.	CASSLRGRGADTQYF	TGTGCCAGCAGCTTGAGGGGCAGGGGCGCAGATACGCAGTATTTT
TRBV19	TRBJ1-2	TRBD1	.	CASRQPGGYGYTF	TGTGCCAGTAGGCAGCCAGGGGGCTATGGCTACACCTTC